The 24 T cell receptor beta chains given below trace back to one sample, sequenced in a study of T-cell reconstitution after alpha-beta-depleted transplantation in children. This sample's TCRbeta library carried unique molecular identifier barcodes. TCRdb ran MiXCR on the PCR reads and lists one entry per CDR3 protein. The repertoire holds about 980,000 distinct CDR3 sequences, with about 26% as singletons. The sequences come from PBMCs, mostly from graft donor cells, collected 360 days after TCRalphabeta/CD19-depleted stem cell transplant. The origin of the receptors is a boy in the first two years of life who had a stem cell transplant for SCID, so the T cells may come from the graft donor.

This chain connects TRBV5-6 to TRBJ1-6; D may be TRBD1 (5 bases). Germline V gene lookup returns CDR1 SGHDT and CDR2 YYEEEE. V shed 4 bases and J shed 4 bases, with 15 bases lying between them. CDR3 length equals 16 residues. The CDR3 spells CASSRDGAIYNSPLHF. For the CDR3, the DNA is TGTGCCAGCAGCCGCGACGGGGCGATTTATAATTCACCCCTCCACTTT. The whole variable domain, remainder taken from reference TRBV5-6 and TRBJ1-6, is DAGVTQSPTHLIKTRGQQVTLRCSPKSGHDTVSWYQQALGQGPQFIFQYYEEEERQRGNFPDRFSGHQFPNYSSELNVNALLLGDSALYLCASSRDGAIYNSPLHFGNGTRLTVT.

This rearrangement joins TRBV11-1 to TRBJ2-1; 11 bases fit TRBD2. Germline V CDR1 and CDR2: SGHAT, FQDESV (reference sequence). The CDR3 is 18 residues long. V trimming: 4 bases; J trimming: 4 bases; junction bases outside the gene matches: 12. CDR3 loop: CASSSQTSGESLYNEQFF. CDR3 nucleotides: TGTGCCAGCAGCTCCCAGACTAGCGGGGAATCGTTATACAATGAGCAGTTCTTC.

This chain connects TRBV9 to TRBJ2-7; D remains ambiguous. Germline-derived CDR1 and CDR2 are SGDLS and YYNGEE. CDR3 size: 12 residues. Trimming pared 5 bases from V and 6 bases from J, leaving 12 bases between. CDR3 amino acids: CASSNTPGEQYF. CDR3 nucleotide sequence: TGTGCCAGCAGTAATACCCCAGGCGAGCAGTACTTC.

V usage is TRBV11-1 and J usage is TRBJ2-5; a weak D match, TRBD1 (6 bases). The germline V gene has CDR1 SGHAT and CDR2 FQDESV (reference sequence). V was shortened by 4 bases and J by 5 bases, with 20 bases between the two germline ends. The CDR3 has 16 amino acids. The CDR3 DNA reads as TGTGCCAGCAGCTCCCCGCCCAGGGACATCTATGAGACCCAGTACTTC. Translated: CASSSPPRDIYETQYF.

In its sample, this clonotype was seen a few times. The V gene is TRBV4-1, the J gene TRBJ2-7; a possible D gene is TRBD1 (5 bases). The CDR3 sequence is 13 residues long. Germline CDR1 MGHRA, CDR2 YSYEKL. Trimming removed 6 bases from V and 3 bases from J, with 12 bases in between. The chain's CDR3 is CASRGQGNYEQYF. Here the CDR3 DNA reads TGCGCCAGCAGGGGGCAGGGCAACTACGAGCAGTACTTC.

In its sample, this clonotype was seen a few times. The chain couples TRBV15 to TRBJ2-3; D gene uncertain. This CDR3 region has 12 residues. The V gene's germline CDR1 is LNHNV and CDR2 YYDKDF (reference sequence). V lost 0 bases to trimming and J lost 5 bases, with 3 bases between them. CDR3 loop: CATSRDEDTQYF. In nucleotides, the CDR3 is TGTGCCACCAGCAGAGATGAAGATACGCAGTATTTT.

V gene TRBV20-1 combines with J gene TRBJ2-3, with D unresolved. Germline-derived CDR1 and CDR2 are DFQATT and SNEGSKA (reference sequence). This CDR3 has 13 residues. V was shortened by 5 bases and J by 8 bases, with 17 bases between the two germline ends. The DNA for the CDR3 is TGCAGTGCTGCTACAACTACCACCTCTACGCAGTATTTT. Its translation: CSAATTTTSTQYF.

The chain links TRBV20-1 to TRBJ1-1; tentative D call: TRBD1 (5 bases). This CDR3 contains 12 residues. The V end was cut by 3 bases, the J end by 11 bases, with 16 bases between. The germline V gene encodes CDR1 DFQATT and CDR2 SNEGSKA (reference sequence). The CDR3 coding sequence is TGCAGTGCTAGGGGACGGCGAATCGGGGCTTTCTTT. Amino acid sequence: CSARGRRIGAFF.

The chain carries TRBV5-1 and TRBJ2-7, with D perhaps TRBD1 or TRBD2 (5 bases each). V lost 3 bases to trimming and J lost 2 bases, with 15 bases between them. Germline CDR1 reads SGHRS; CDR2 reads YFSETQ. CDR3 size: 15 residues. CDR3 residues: CASSYSRDGAYEQYF. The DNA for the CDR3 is TGCGCCAGCAGCTACTCCCGGGACGGAGCCTACGAGCAGTACTTC.

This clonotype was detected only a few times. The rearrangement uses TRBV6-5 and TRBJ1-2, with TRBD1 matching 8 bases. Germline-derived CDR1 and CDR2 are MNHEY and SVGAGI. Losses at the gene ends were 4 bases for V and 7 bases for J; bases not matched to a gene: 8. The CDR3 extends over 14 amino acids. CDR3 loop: CASSSDRGGGGYTF. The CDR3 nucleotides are TGTGCCAGCAGTTCCGACAGGGGAGGGGGTGGCTACACCTTC.

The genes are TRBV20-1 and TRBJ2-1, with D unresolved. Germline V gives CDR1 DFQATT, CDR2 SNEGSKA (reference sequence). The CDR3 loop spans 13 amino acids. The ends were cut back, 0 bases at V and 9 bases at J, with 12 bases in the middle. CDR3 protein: CSARDPPKGEQFF. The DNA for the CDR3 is TGCAGTGCTAGAGATCCCCCTAAAGGTGAGCAGTTCTTC.

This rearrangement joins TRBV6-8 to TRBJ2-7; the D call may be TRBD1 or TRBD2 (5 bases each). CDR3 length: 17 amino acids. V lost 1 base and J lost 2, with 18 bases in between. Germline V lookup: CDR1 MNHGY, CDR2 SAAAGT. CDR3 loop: CASSYWGTSGPTYEQYF. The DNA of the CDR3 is TGTGCCAGCAGTTACTGGGGGACCTCCGGGCCAACCTACGAGCAGTACTTC.

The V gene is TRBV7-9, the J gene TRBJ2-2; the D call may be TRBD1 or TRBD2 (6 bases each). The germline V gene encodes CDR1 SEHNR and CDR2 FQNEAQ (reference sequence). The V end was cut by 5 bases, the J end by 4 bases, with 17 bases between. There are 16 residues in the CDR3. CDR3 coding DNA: TGTGCCAGCAGCGACCTTAGGGGGGCTCGCACCGGGGAGCTGTTTTTT. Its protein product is CASSDLRGARTGELFF.

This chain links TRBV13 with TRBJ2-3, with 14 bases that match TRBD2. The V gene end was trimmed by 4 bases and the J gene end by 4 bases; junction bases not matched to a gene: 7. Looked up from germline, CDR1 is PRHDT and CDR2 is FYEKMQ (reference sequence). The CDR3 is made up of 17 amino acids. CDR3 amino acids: CASSYRTSGGPADTQYF. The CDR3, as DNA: TGTGCCAGCAGCTATCGGACTAGCGGGGGGCCCGCAGATACGCAGTATTTT.

The DNA of the CDR3 is TGTGCCAGCAGCTTAGACAGCTCTCGGGGGCCGAAGGGAGAGACCCAGTACTTC. Translated: CASSLDSSRGPKGETQYF. The J gene is TRBJ2-5, the V gene TRBV11-2; D is perhaps TRBD1 or TRBD2 (6 bases each). Trimming shortened V by 0 bases and J by 4 bases, and 21 bases separated the two germline ends. The CDR3 spans 18 residues. Germline lookup yields CDR1 SGHAT and CDR2 FQNNGV.

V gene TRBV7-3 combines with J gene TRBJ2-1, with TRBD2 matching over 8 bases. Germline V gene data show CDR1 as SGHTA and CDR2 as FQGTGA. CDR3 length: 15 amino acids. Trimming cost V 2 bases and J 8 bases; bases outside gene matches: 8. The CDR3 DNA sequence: TGTGCCAGCAGCTTATCGGGACTAGAATTGGATGAGCAGTTCTTC. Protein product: CASSLSGLELDEQFF. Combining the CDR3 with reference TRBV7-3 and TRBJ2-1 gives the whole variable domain GAGVSQTPSNKVTEKGKYVELRCDPISGHTALYWYRQSLGQGPEFLIYFQGTGAADDSGLPNDRFFAVRPEGSVSTLKIQRTERGDSAVYLCASSLSGLELDEQFFGPGTRLTVL.

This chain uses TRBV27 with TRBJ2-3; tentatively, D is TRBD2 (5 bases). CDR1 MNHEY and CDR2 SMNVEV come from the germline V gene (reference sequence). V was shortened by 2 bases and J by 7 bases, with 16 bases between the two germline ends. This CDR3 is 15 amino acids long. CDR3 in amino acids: CASSLRPGVLHTQYF. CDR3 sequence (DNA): TGTGCCAGCAGTTTACGGCCCGGGGTCTTACATACGCAGTATTTT.

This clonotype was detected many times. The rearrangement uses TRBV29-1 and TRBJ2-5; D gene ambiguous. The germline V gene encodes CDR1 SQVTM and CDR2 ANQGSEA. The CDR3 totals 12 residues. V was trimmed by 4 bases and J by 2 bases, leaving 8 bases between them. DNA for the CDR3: TGCAGCGTTGTGGCTGCACAAGAGACCCAGTACTTC. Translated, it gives CSVVAAQETQYF.

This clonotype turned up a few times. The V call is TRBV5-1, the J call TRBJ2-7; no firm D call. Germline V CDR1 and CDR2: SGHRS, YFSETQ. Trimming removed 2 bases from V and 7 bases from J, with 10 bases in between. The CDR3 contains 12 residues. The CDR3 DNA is TGCGCCAGCAGCTTATTCATGAGGGAGCAGTACTTC. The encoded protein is CASSLFMREQYF.

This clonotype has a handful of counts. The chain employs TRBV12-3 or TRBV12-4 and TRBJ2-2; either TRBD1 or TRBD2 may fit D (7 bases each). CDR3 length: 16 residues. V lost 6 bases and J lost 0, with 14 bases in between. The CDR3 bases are TGTGCCAGCAGGCCACAGGGGACTACGAACACCGGGGAGCTGTTTTTT. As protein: CASRPQGTTNTGELFF.

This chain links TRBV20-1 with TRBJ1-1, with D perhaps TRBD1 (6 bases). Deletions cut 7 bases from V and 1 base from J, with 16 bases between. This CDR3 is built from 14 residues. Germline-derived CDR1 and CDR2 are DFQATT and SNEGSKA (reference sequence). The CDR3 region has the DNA TGCAGTGGTGTTCCCGGACAGACGAACACTGAAGCTTTCTTT. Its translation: CSGVPGQTNTEAFF.

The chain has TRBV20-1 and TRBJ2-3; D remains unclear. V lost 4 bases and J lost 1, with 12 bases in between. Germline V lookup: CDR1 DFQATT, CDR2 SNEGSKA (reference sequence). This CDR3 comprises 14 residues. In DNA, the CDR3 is TGCAGTGCTATTGTGGTGGAAGGCACAGATACGCAGTATTTT. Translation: CSAIVVEGTDTQYF.

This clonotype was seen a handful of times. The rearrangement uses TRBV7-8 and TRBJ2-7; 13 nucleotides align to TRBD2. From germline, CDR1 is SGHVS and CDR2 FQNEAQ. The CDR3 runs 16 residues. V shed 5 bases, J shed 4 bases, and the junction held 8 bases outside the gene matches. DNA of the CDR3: TGTGCCAGCAGCGACTACGGGACTAGCGGGGATTACGAGCAGTACTTC. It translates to CASSDYGTSGDYEQYF. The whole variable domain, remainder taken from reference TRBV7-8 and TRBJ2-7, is GAGVSQSPRYKVAKRGQDVALRCDPISGHVSLFWYQQALGQGPEFLTYFQNEAQLDKSGLPSDRFFAERPEGSVSTLKIQRTQQEDSAVYLCASSDYGTSGDYEQYFGPGTRLTVT.

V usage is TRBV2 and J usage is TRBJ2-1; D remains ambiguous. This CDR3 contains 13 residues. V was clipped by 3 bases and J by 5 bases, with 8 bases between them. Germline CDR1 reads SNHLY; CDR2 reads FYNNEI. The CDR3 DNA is TGTGCCAGCAGTGATACGCGGCACAATGAGCAGTTCTTC. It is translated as CASSDTRHNEQFF.